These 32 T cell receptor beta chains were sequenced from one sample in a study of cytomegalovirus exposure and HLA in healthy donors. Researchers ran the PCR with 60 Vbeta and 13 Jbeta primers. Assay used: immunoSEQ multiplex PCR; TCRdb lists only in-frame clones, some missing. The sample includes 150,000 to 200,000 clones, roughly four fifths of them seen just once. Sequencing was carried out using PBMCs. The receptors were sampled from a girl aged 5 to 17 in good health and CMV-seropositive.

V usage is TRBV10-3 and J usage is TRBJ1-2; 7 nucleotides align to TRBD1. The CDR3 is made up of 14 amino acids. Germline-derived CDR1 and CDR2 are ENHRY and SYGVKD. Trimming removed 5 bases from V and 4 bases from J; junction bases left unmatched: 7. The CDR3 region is CAISPNRGGYGYTF. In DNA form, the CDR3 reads TGTGCCATCAGTCCAAACAGGGGAGGCTATGGCTACACCTTC.

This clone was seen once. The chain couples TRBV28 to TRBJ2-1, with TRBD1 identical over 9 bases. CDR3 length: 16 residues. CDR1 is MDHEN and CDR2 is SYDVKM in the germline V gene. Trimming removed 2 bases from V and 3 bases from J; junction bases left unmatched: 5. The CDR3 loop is CASSLLRDRVYNEQFF. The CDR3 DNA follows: TGTGCCAGCAGTTTACTCCGGGACAGGGTCTACAATGAGCAGTTCTTC.

The CDR3 DNA follows: TGTGCTACCACACCGGGGGGGGTAGACACTGAAGCTTTCTTT. Translating it yields CATTPGGVDTEAFF. V is TRBV12-5 and J is TRBJ1-1; TRBD1 might be the D (5 bases). The CDR3 spans 14 residues. The V end was cut by 10 bases, the J end by 3 bases, with 18 bases between. The V gene's germline CDR1 is LGHNT and CDR2 FRNRAP.

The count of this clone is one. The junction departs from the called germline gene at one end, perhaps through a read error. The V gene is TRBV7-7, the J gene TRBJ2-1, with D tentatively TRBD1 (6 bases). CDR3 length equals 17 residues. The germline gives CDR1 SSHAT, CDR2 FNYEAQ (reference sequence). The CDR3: CASSFADRPSSYNEQFF. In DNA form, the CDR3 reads TGTGCTAGCAGCTTTGCGGACAGACCGAGCTCCTACAATGAGCAGTTCTTC. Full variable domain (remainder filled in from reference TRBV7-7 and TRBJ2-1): GAGVSQSPRYKVTKRGQDVTLRCDPISSHATLYWYQQALGQGPEFLTYFNYEAQPDKSGLPSDRFSAERPEGSISTLTIQRTEQRDSAMYRCASSFADRPSSYNEQFFGPGTRLTVL.

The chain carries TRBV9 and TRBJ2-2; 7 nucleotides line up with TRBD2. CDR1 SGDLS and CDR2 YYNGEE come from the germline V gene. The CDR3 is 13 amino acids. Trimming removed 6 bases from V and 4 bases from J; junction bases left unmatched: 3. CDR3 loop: CASTGGSTGELFF. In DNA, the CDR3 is TGTGCCAGCACGGGCGGGAGCACCGGGGAGCTGTTTTTT.

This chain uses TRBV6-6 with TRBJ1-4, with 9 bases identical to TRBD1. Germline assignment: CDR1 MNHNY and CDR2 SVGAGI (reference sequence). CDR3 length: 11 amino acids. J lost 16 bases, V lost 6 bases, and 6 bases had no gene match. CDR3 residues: CASSRDRGAFF. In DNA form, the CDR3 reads TGTGCCAGCAGCAGAGACAGGGGGGCGTTTTTT.

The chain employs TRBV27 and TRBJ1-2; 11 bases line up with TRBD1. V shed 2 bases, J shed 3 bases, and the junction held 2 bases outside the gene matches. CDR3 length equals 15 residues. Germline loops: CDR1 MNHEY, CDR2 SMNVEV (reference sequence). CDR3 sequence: CASSLRTGGYYGYTF. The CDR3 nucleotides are TGTGCCAGCAGTTTACGGACAGGGGGCTACTATGGCTACACCTTC.

CDR3 nucleotides: TGCAGTGCTAGGAACAGGAATGGCTACACCTTC. It yields the protein CSARNRNGYTF. The chain couples TRBV20-1 to TRBJ1-2; D may be TRBD1 (5 bases). The length of the CDR3 is 11 residues. The V end lost 3 bases, the J end lost 6 bases, and 8 bases lay between the germline ends. Germline CDR1 DFQATT, CDR2 SNEGSKA (reference sequence).

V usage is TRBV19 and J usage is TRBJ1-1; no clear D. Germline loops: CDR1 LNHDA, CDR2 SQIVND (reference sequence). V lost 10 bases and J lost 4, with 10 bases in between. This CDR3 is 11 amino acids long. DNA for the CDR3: TGTGCCATCAGAGGAGGCACTGAAGCTTTCTTT. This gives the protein CAIRGGTEAFF.

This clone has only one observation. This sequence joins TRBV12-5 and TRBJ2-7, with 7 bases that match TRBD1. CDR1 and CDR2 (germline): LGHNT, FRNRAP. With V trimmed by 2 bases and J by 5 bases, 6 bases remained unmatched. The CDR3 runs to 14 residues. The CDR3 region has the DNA TGTGCTAGTGGTTTGAACAGGGGTTCCCACGAGCAGTACTTC. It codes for CASGLNRGSHEQYF.

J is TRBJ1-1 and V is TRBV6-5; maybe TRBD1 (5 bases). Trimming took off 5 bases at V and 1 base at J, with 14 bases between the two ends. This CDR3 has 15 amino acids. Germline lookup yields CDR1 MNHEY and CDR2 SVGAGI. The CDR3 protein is CASSSPVGGNTEAFF. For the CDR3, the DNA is TGTGCCAGCAGTAGTCCCGTCGGGGGGAACACTGAAGCTTTCTTT.

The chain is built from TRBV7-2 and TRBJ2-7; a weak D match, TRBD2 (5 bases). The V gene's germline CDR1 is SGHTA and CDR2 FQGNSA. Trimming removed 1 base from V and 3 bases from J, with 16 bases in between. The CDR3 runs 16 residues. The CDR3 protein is CASSLGSRVRDYEQYF. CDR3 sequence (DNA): TGTGCCAGCAGCTTAGGGTCGAGGGTAAGGGACTACGAGCAGTACTTC.

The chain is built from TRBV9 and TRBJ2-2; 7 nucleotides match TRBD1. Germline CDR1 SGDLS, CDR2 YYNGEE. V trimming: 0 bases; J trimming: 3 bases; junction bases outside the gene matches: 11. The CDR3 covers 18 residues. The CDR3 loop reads CASSVATRDSEYTGELFF. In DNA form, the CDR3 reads TGTGCCAGCAGCGTAGCTACGAGGGACAGCGAGTACACCGGGGAGCTGTTTTTT. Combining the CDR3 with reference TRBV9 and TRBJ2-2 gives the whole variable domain DSGVTQTPKHLITATGQRVTLRCSPRSGDLSVYWYQQSLDQGLQFLIQYYNGEERAKGNILERFSAQQFPDLHSELNLSSLELGDSALYFCASSVATRDSEYTGELFFGEGSRLTVL.

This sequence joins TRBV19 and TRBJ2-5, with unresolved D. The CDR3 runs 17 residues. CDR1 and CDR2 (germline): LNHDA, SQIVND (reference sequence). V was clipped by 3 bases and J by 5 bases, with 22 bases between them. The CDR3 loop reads CASSIFSVTIGLETQYF. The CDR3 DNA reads TGTGCCAGTAGTATCTTTTCGGTCACTATCGGCTTGGAGACCCAGTACTTC.

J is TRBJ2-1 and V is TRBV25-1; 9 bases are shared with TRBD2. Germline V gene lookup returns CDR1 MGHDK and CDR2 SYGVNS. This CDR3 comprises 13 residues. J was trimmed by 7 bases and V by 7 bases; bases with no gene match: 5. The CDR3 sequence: CASTKRGENEQFF. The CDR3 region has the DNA TGTGCCAGCACTAAGCGGGGGGAAAATGAGCAGTTCTTC.

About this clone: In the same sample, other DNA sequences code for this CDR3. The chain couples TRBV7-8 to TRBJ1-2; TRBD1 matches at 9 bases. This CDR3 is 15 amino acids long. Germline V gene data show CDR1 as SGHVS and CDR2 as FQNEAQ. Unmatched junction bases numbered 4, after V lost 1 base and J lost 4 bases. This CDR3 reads CASSLVGQGSYGYTF. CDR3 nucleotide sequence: TGTGCCAGCAGCTTAGTGGGACAGGGATCCTATGGCTACACCTTC.

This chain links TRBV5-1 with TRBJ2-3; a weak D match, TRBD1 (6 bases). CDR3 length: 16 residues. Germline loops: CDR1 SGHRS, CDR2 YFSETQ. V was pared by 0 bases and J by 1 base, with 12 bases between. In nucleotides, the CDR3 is TGCGCCAGCAGCTTGGTGGGGAGACAGGGCACAGATACGCAGTATTTT. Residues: CASSLVGRQGTDTQYF.

The CDR3 nucleotides read TGTGCCAGCAGTGAAGCGCGCCCCGAGCTGTCTTACTCTGGAAACACCATATATTTT. This gives the protein CASSEARPELSYSGNTIYF. The chain couples TRBV6-1 to TRBJ1-3; no clear D gene. CDR3 length equals 19 residues. V shed 0 bases and J shed 0 bases, with 18 bases lying between them. In germline, CDR1 is MNHNS, CDR2 SASEGT.

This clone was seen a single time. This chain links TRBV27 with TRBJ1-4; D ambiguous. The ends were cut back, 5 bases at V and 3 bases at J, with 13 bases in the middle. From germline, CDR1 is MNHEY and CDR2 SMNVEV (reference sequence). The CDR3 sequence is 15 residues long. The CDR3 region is CASSPRQAPNEKLFF. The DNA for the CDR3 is TGTGCCAGCAGTCCCCGACAAGCACCTAATGAAAAACTGTTTTTT.

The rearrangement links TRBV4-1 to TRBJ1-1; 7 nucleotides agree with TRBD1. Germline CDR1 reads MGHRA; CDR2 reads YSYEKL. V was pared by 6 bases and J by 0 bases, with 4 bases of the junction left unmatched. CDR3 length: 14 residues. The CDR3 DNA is TGCGCCAGCAGTCCTGACAGGGTGAACACTGAAGCTTTCTTT. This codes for CASSPDRVNTEAFF.

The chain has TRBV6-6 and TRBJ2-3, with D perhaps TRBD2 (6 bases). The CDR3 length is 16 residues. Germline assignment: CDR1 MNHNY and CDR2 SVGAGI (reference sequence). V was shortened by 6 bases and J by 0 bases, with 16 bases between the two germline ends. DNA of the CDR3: TGTGCCAGCAGGGACACCGCGGGGACTAGCACAGATACGCAGTATTTT. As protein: CASRDTAGTSTDTQYF.

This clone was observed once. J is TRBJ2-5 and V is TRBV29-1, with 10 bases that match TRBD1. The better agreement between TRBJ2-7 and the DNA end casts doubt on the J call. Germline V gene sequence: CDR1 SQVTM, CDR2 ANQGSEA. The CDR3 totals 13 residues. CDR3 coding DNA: TGCAGCGGTGGGGGGGACAGGGGAGACGAGCAGTACTTC. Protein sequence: CSGGGDRGDEQYF.

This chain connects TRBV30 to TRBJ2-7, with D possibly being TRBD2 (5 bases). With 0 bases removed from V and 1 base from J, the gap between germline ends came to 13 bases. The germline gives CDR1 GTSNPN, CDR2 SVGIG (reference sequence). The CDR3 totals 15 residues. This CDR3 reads CAWSVGARRSYEQYF. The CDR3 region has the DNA TGTGCCTGGAGTGTAGGTGCCAGGAGGTCCTACGAGCAGTACTTC.

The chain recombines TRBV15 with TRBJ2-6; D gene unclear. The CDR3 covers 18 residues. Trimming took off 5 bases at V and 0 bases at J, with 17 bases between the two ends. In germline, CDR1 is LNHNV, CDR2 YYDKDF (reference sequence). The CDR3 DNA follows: TGTGCCACCAGCCCCCAGACAAGTAGATACTCTGGGGCCAACGTCCTGACTTTC. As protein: CATSPQTSRYSGANVLTF.

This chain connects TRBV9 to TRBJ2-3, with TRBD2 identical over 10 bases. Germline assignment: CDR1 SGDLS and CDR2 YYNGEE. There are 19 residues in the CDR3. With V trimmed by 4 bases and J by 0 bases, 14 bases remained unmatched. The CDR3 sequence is CASSRRGASGGVSTDTQYF. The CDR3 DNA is TGTGCCAGCAGCCGCAGAGGGGCTAGCGGGGGTGTTAGCACAGATACGCAGTATTTT.

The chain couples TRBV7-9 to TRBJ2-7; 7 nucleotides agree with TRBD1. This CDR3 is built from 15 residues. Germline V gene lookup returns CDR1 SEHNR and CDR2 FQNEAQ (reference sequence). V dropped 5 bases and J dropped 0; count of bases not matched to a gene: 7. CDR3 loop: CASSPRGLSSYEQYF. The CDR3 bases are TGTGCCAGCAGCCCCAGGGGGTTGTCCTCCTACGAGCAGTACTTC.

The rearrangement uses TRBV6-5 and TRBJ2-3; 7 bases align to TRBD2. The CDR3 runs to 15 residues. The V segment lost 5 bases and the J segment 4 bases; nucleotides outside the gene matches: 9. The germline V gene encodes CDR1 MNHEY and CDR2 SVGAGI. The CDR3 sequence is CASSPGTMVPDTQYF. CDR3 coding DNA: TGTGCCAGCAGTCCCGGGACTATGGTCCCAGATACGCAGTATTTT.

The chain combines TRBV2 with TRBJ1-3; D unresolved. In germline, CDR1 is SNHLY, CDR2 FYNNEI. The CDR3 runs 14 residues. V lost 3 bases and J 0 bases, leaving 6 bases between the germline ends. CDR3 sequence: CASSDPGSGNTIYF. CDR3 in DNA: TGTGCCAGCAGTGACCCCGGCTCTGGAAACACCATATATTTT.

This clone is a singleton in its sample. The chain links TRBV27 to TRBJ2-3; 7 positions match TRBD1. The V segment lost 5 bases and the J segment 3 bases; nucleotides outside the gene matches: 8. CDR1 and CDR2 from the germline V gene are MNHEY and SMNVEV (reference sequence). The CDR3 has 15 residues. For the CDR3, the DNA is TGTGCCAGCAGTCCGACAGGGTGGGAGACAGATACGCAGTATTTT. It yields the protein CASSPTGWETDTQYF.

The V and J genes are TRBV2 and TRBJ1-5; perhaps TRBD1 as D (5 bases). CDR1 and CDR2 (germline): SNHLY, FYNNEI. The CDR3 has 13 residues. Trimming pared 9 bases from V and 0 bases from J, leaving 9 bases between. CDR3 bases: TGTGCCAGTAAGGACATTAGCAATCAGCCCCAGCATTTT. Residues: CASKDISNQPQHF.

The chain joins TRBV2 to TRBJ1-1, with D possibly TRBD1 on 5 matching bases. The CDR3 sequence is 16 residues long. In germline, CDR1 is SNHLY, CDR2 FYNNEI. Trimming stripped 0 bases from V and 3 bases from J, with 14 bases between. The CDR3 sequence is CASSEALGDGDTEAFF. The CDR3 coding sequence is TGTGCCAGCAGTGAAGCGCTAGGGGATGGTGACACTGAAGCTTTCTTT.

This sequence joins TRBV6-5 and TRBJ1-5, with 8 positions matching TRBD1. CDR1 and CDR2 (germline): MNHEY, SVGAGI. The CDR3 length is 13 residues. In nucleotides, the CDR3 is TGTGCGGCGTCGCAGGGGGCAAATCAGCCCCAGCATTTT. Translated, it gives CAASQGANQPQHF.